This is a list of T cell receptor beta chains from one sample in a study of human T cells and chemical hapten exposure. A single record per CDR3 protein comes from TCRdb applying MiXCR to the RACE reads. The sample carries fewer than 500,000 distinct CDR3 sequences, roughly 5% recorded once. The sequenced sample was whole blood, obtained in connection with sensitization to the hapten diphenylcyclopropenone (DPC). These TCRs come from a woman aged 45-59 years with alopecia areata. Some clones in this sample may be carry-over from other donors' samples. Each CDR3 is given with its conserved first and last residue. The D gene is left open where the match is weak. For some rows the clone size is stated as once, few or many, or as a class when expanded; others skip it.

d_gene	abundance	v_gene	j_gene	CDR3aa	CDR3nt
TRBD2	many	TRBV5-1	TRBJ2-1	CASRSGLGSYNEQFF	TGCGCCAGCAGGTCAGGACTAGGGTCCTACAATGAGCAGTTCTTC
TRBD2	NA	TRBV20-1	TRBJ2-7	CSATPNQLAGRGEQYF	TGCAGTGCTACTCCAAACCAACTAGCGGGGAGAGGCGAGCAGTACTTC
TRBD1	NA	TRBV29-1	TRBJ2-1	CSVGGQADGEQFF	TGCAGCGTTGGAGGACAGGCGGATGGTGAGCAGTTCTTC
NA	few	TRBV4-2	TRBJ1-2	CASSQESGSNGYTF	TGTGCCAGCAGCCAAGAGTCAGGGAGTAATGGCTACACCTTC
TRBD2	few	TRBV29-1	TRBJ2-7	CSVDLAGHYEQYF	TGCAGCGTTGACCTAGCGGGACACTACGAGCAGTACTTC
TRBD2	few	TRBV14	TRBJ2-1	CASSQGLAGDVSYNEQFF	TGTGCCAGCAGCCAAGGGCTAGCGGGAGATGTGTCCTACAATGAGCAGTTCTTC
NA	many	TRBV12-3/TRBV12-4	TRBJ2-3	CASSYTSYTDTQYF	TGTGCCAGCAGTTACACTTCTTACACAGATACGCAGTATTTT
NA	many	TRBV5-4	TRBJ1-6	CASSLDPNSPLHF	TGTGCCAGCAGCTTAGACCCGAATTCACCCCTCCACTTT
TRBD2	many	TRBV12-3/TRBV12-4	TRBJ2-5	CASSLPGGQETQYF	TGTGCCAGCAGTTTACCGGGGGGACAAGAGACCCAGTACTTC
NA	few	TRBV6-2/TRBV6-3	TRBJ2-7	CASTHGVSEQYF	TGTGCCAGCACCCACGGGGTCTCCGAGCAGTACTTC
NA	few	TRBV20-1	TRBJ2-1	CSAGRHEQFF	TGCAGTGCGGGGCGGCATGAGCAGTTCTTC
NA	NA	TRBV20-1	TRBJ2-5	CSASPRGGYQETQYF	TGCAGTGCTAGTCCCCGTGGGGGGTACCAAGAGACCCAGTACTTC
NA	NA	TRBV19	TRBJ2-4	CASKGTKNIQYF	TGTGCCAGTAAGGGGACTAAAAACATTCAGTACTTC
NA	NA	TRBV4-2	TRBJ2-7	CASSLPGTSTYEQYF	TGTGCCAGCAGCCTCCCCGGGACGTCTACCTACGAGCAGTACTTC
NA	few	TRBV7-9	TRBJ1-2	CASSPGRVDGYTF	TGTGCCAGCAGCCCCGGGCGCGTTGATGGCTACACCTTC
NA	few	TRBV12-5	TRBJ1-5	CASGLVRDQPQHF	TGTGCTAGTGGTTTGGTCAGGGATCAGCCCCAGCATTTT
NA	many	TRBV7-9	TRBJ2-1	CASSLRVSQEQFF	TGTGCCAGCAGCTTACGGGTCTCCCAGGAGCAGTTCTTC
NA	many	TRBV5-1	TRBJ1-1	CASSLGGRSNMGTEAFF	TGCGCCAGCAGCTTGGGGGGTAGAAGTAATATGGGCACTGAAGCTTTCTTT